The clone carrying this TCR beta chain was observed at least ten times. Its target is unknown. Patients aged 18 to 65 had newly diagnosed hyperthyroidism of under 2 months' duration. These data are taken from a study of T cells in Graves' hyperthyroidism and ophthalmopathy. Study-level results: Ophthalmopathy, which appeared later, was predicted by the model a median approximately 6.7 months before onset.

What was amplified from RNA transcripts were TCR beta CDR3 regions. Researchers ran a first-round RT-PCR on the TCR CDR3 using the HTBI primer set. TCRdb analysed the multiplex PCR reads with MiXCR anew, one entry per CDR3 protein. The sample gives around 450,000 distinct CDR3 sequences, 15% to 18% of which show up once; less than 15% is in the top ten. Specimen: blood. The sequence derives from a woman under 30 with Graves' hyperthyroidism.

The CDR3: CASSSLTSLLFF. DNA for the CDR3: TGTGCCAGCAGCTCCCTGACTAGCCTTCTGTTCTTC. The V call is TRBV7-8, the J call TRBJ2-1; TRBD2 agrees at 7 bases. The V segment lost 4 bases and the J segment 15 bases; nucleotides outside the gene matches: 9. The germline V gene encodes CDR1 SGHVS and CDR2 FQNEAQ. There are 12 residues in the CDR3.